This T cell receptor beta chain is from a study of blood T cell repertoires in COVID-19 (dated by TCRdb to about 2020). In terms of the full investigation: Collaborator samples came from the United States, Italy and Spain and covered acute and convalescent phases of COVID-19. The repertoires were released in a freely available public database meant as a resource for research on the immune response to SARS-CoV-2. The samples were drawn from two sources: the first 160 participants of the ongoing ImmuneRACE study, and 950 to 1,500 subjects contributed by 6 global collaborators. The dataset comprised deeply sampled blood TCRbeta repertoires from subjects exposed to, actively infected with, or recovered from COVID-19. Where HLA class I and class II types were available, the types were taken from metadata supplied by the sample provider, not from assay-based typing. Sample metadata almost always included a de-identified subject ID, COVID-19 status, age in years and sex. The prospective study material was composed of cDNA or gDNA derived from T cells, B-cell-depleted T cells, or PBMCs. Broad study findings and their caveats: The amount of clinical and demographic metadata varied by source and participant and was provided uncurated.

The immunoSEQ Assay, a bias-controlled multiplex PCR, was used to amplify TCRbeta CDR3 regions from genomic DNA. As for the original processing: Within the assay, amplification of reference gene primers was used to estimate how many nucleated cells each sample contained. To quantify the absolute abundance of each unique TCRbeta CDR3 rearrangement, sequence reads were collapsed and filtered. For each sample, productive Simpson clonality was calculated by taking the square root of Simpson's diversity index across productive rearrangements. Drawn from immuneACCESS, this table holds only the in-frame rearrangements with V and J called that TCRdb kept. Clones are partly lost; checked studies trace under half to an unresolved V gene and leave the rest unexplained. V, J and clone size are taken as reported in that table, and D and trimming were inferred from the DNA itself. For this sample there are about 190,000 clones; 80% to 90% appear just once. In total, the top ten clones hold 12% of the sample.

The germline ends are 8 bases apart after V is trimmed by 6 bases and J by 0 bases. The CDR3 sequence holds 14 residues, the cysteine and phenylalanine included. CDR3 DNA only is kept here, 42 bases in frame from base 1. CDR1 and CDR2 were assigned from the germline V gene as MNHNS and SASEGT. One collaborating source in Seattle enrolled patients during active infection and followed them longitudinally through the course of disease. Each collaborating institution followed its own protocols to collect whole blood in K2EDTA tubes. For TCRbeta analysis, collaborator samples were shipped as frozen whole blood, as isolated PBMCs, or as DNA extracted from either sample type. About this clone: The target of this receptor is not known. It has no much larger one-base neighbor in the sample; base qualities were not kept.

The sequenced material came from peripheral blood. This chain is built from TRBV6-1 and TRBJ1-4; too little of a D gene remains to name it. This sequence was found in a woman aged 65 to 85 with COVID-19, enrolled during active disease. The DNA sequence is TGTGCCAGCAGGAACATTGCAACTAATGAAAAACTGTTTTTT. Its translation is CASRNIATNEKLFF.